This is a list of T cell receptor beta chains from one sample in a study of response to subunit inactivated influenza vaccine. TCRdb reprocessed the RT-PCR reads via MiXCR and lists one record per CDR3 protein. Here the sample spans more than 450,000 distinct CDR3 sequences, less than 8% being singletons. The source material was PBMCs from blood, sampled roughly 24 months after vaccination. These receptors all stem from a man aged 50-75 years who received an inactivated influenza vaccine. Each CDR3 is given with its conserved first and last residue. Each record gives: clone size, J gene, D gene, V gene, CDR3 protein, CDR3 DNA. A D gene is named only where the DNA matches it firmly. Rows may omit the clone size; those that give it use once, few, many or a size class.

>many|TRBJ2-3|.|TRBV6-6
CASREDSTDTQYF
TGTGCCAGCAGAGAGGACAGCACAGATACGCAGTATTTT
>.|TRBJ2-2|TRBD2|TRBV20-1
CSASWSSGNTGELFF
TGCAGTGCTAGTTGGTCTAGCGGGAACACCGGGGAGCTGTTTTTT
>many|TRBJ2-4|.|TRBV5-5
CASSRFAGPVAKNIQYF
TGTGCCAGCAGCCGCTTCGCGGGGCCTGTGGCCAAAAACATTCAGTACTTC
>few|TRBJ2-2|.|TRBV28
CASRTLTGELFF
TGTGCCAGCAGGACCCTCACCGGGGAGCTGTTTTTT
>few|TRBJ2-7|TRBD1|TRBV20-1
CSAGRTGFYEQYF
TGCAGTGCTGGCCGGACAGGGTTCTACGAGCAGTACTTC
>.|TRBJ2-3|.|TRBV6-2/TRBV6-3
CASSRGDFMTDTQYF
TGTGCCAGCAGTAGAGGGGATTTTATGACAGATACGCAGTATTTT
>many|TRBJ1-1|.|TRBV29-1
CSVDTGRGTEAFF
TGCAGCGTGGATACAGGGAGGGGCACTGAAGCTTTCTTT
>many|TRBJ2-5|.|TRBV7-8
CASSLDRGWGETQYF
TGTGCCAGCAGCTTAGACCGGGGTTGGGGGGAGACCCAGTACTTC
>many|TRBJ1-5|TRBD1|TRBV12-3/TRBV12-4
CASRLGTGQSNQPQHF
TGTGCCAGCAGGCTTGGGACAGGGCAAAGCAATCAGCCCCAGCATTTT
>.|TRBJ1-2|.|TRBV12-3/TRBV12-4
CASSLSSTGRTPGYTF
TGTGCCAGCAGTTTATCGAGTACAGGGCGGACCCCTGGCTACACCTTC
>.|TRBJ2-7|TRBD1|TRBV12-3/TRBV12-4
CASRRQGASHEQYF
TGTGCCAGCAGACGACAGGGGGCCTCCCACGAGCAGTACTTC
>few|TRBJ1-1|TRBD1|TRBV5-1
CASTGQGTEAFF
TGCGCCAGCACGGGACAGGGGACTGAAGCTTTCTTT
>.|TRBJ2-2|.|TRBV5-6
CASSSGPTGFRTGELFF
TGTGCCAGCAGCTCCGGGCCCACAGGCTTTAGGACCGGGGAGCTGTTTTTT
>few|TRBJ1-1|.|TRBV5-1
CASSLGDLGGGTAFF
TGCGCCAGCAGCTTGGGGGATCTGGGCGGCGGAACAGCTTTCTTT
>many|TRBJ2-7|.|TRBV2
CASTMDAGSYEQYF
TGTGCCAGCACAATGGACGCAGGATCCTACGAGCAGTACTTC
>.|TRBJ1-3|.|TRBV28
CASSLGGSISGNTIYF
TGTGCCAGCAGTTTAGGAGGGAGCATATCTGGAAACACCATATATTTT
>many|TRBJ2-4|.|TRBV20-1
CSAVHQGGNIQYF
TGCAGTGCCGTTCACCAGGGAGGCAACATTCAGTACTTC
>few|TRBJ2-2|.|TRBV6-1
CASRGRGGDTTGELFF
TGTGCCAGCAGAGGAAGGGGCGGGGATACTACCGGGGAGCTGTTTTTT
>many|TRBJ2-2|TRBD1|TRBV12-3/TRBV12-4
CASSLVYGTGSGELFF
TGTGCCAGCAGTTTAGTATATGGGACAGGGTCCGGGGAGCTGTTTTTT
>.|TRBJ2-5|TRBD1|TRBV20-1
CSASRTGLQETQYF
TGCAGTGCTAGCAGGACAGGACTCCAAGAGACCCAGTACTTC
>few|TRBJ1-4|.|TRBV12-5
CASGHSRRGVIPTNEKLFF
TGTGCTAGTGGTCACAGCAGGAGAGGGGTCATTCCAACTAATGAAAAACTGTTTTTT
>many|TRBJ2-3|TRBD2|TRBV10-3
CAISESALAGTDTQYF
TGTGCCATCAGTGAGTCGGCACTAGCGGGAACAGATACGCAGTATTTT
>few|TRBJ1-2|.|TRBV7-2
CASSYEGANYGYTF
TGTGCCAGCAGCTACGAGGGCGCTAACTATGGCTACACCTTC
>.|TRBJ2-3|TRBD2|TRBV29-1
CSGRLAGVQDTQYF
TGCAGCGGTAGACTAGCGGGGGTCCAGGATACGCAGTATTTT
>.|TRBJ1-1|.|TRBV6-9
CASSYPLRNTEAFF
TGTGCCAGCAGTTATCCTTTACGGAACACTGAAGCTTTCTTT
>.|TRBJ1-1|.|TRBV5-1
CAGSLQGSLDTEAFF
TGCGCCGGCAGCTTGCAGGGGAGTTTGGACACTGAAGCTTTCTTT
>few|TRBJ1-6|.|TRBV11-2
CASSSQYNSPLHF
TGTGCCAGCAGTTCTCAGTATAATTCACCCCTCCACTTT
>few|TRBJ2-2|.|TRBV11-3
CASSLVGERELFF
TGTGCCAGCAGCTTAGTTGGTGAGCGGGAGCTGTTTTTT
>many|TRBJ1-1|.|TRBV29-1
CSVDRQGNTEAFF
TGCAGCGTTGATCGGCAGGGGAACACTGAAGCTTTCTTT
>many|TRBJ2-2|.|TRBV27
CASSLNRALNTGELFF
TGTGCCAGCAGTTTAAACAGAGCACTAAACACCGGGGAGCTGTTTTTT
>few|TRBJ1-5|.|TRBV12-3/TRBV12-4
CASRWGGGGNQPQHF
TGTGCCAGCAGATGGGGAGGGGGAGGCAATCAGCCCCAGCATTTT
>.|TRBJ2-1|.|TRBV7-2
CASSFRTINEQFF
TGTGCCAGCAGCTTCAGGACTATAAATGAGCAGTTCTTC
>many|TRBJ1-5|TRBD1|TRBV18
CASSRDREQPQHF
TGTGCCAGCTCAAGGGACAGGGAACAGCCCCAGCATTTT
>.|TRBJ2-3|.|TRBV5-1
CASSLGTHNTDTQYF
TGCGCCAGCAGCTTGGGGACGCACAACACAGATACGCAGTATTTT
>.|TRBJ2-1|TRBD2|TRBV20-1
CSARDLLAGIDYNEQFF
TGCAGTGCTAGAGATCTTCTAGCGGGAATAGACTACAATGAGCAGTTCTTC
>.|TRBJ2-1|TRBD1|TRBV12-3/TRBV12-4
CASSAGTGLYNEQFF
TGTGCCAGCAGCGCCGGGACAGGGCTCTACAATGAGCAGTTCTTC
>few|TRBJ2-1|.|TRBV20-1
CSARDVQGGRDEQFF
TGCAGTGCTAGAGATGTACAGGGTGGTCGCGATGAGCAGTTCTTC
>.|TRBJ2-1|.|TRBV5-6
CASSRNEGEINEQFF
TGTGCCAGCAGTAGGAACGAGGGAGAGATCAATGAGCAGTTCTTC
>.|TRBJ2-7|TRBD2|TRBV6-2/TRBV6-3
CASSYSRPAGVRSSSYEQYF
TGTGCCAGCAGTTACTCGAGACCAGCGGGAGTCCGCTCGAGCTCCTACGAGCAGTACTTC
>many|TRBJ2-1|TRBD2|TRBV6-5
CASSPRPRLLAGYNEQFF
TGTGCCAGCAGCCCCCGCCCCCGCCTACTAGCGGGATACAATGAGCAGTTCTTC
>.|TRBJ2-5|.|TRBV29-1
CSVEPAETQYF
TGCAGCGTTGAGCCGGCGGAGACCCAGTACTTC
>many|TRBJ2-2|.|TRBV20-1
CSAPGQNTGELFF
TGCAGTGCCCCCGGACAGAACACCGGGGAGCTGTTTTTT
>few|TRBJ2-3|.|TRBV7-2
CASSFGVQITRGTQYF
TGTGCCAGCAGCTTCGGTGTGCAGATTACAAGGGGAACGCAGTATTTT
>few|TRBJ2-2|.|TRBV24-1
CATSDLRGAGELFF
TGTGCCACCAGTGATTTGCGGGGAGCCGGGGAGCTGTTTTTT
>many|TRBJ1-1|.|TRBV6-1
CASGPAGTGNTEAFF
TGTGCCAGCGGACCCGCTGGGACGGGGAACACTGAAGCTTTCTTT
>.|TRBJ2-7|TRBD1|TRBV18
CASSPTGGPYEQYF
TGTGCCAGCTCACCAACAGGGGGCCCCTACGAGCAGTACTTC
>many|TRBJ2-7|TRBD1|TRBV11-2
CASSSGTGGHEQYF
TGTGCCAGCAGCTCCGGGACAGGGGGCCACGAGCAGTACTTC
>few|TRBJ2-1|.|TRBV29-1
CSVETQGRINEQFF
TGCAGCGTTGAGACTCAGGGAAGGATCAATGAGCAGTTCTTC
>many|TRBJ2-5|TRBD1|TRBV28
CASSLELWDRGDKTQYF
TGTGCCAGCAGTCTCGAATTATGGGACAGGGGCGACAAGACCCAGTACTTC
>.|TRBJ2-7|TRBD1|TRBV7-9
CASRPASDRGFYEQYF
TGTGCCAGCAGACCAGCTAGCGACAGGGGTTTTTACGAGCAGTACTTC
>many|TRBJ2-3|TRBD2|TRBV14
CASSQDWVSGNADTQYF
TGTGCCAGCAGCCAAGATTGGGTTAGCGGGAATGCAGATACGCAGTATTTT
>.|TRBJ1-1|.|TRBV5-1
CASRQATRFTEAFF
TGCGCCAGCAGACAGGCAACGCGGTTCACTGAAGCTTTCTTT
>few|TRBJ2-1|TRBD1|TRBV10-3
CAISVGQGAGEQFF
TGTGCCATCAGTGTGGGACAGGGGGCAGGTGAGCAGTTCTTC
>once|TRBJ2-4|.|TRBV15
CATSRDMGMNKNIQYF
TGTGCCACCAGCAGAGATATGGGTATGAACAAAAACATTCAGTACTTC
>many|TRBJ2-5|.|TRBV11-3
CASNLPGLKTQYF
TGTGCCAGCAACTTACCAGGGTTAAAGACCCAGTACTTC
>few|TRBJ2-2|TRBD2|TRBV14
CASSLLAGDLNTGELFF
TGTGCCAGCAGCCTCCTAGCGGGGGACCTGAACACCGGGGAGCTGTTTTTT
>few|TRBJ1-2|TRBD1|TRBV27
CASSTTGGSRGYTF
TGTGCCAGCAGTACGACAGGGGGATCGCGAGGCTACACCTTC